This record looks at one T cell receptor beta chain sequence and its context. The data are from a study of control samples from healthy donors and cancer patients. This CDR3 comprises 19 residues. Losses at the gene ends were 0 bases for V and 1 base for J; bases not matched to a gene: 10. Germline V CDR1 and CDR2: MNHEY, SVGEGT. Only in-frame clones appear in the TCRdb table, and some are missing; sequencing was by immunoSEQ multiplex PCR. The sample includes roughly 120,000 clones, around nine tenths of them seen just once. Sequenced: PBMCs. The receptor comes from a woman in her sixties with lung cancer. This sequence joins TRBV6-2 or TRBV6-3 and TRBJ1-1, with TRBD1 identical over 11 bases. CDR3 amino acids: CASSYSPNWTGGGNTEAFF. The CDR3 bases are TGTGCCAGCAGTTACTCGCCCAATTGGACAGGGGGCGGGAACACTGAAGCTTTCTTT.